These T cell receptor beta chains were read from a single sample in a study of blood T cell repertoires in COVID-19. Assay used: immunoSEQ multiplex PCR; TCRdb lists only in-frame clones, some missing. The sample records almost 200,000 clones, less than 90% being singletons. Specimen: peripheral blood. The source is a woman in her 70s with acute or convalescent COVID-19. The CDR3 runs from the conserved cysteine through the conserved F or W. Fields, in order: clone size, J gene, D gene, V gene, CDR3 DNA, CDR3 protein. D genes are given only for firm matches. Size values are once, few and many counts, or a class for expanded clones, and some rows have none.

size: .; J: TRBJ2-1; D: .; V: TRBV5-4; DNA: TGTGCCAGCAGCTTCCCGCAGGGCGGCTACAATGAGCAGTTCTTC; CDR3: CASSFPQGGYNEQFF
size: .; J: TRBJ1-2; D: .; V: TRBV12-3/TRBV12-4; DNA: TGTGCCAGCAGTTTAGATAGGGGTTATGGCTACACCTTC; CDR3: CASSLDRGYGYTF
size: .; J: TRBJ1-2; D: .; V: TRBV12-3/TRBV12-4; DNA: TGTGCCAGCAGGGGAAGGGGTGGCTACACCTTC; CDR3: CASRGRGGYTF
size: .; J: TRBJ2-5; D: .; V: TRBV5-1; DNA: TGCGCCAGCAGCTTGGCCATGAGGGAACAAGAGACCCAGTACTTC; CDR3: CASSLAMREQETQYF
size: .; J: TRBJ1-3; D: .; V: TRBV4-1; DNA: TGCGCCAGCAGCCAAGGGCCAGCTGGAAACACCATATATTTT; CDR3: CASSQGPAGNTIYF
size: .; J: TRBJ2-3; D: .; V: TRBV14; DNA: TGTGCCAGCGCTGGGGGCGGAGATACGCAGTATTTT; CDR3: CASAGGGDTQYF
size: once; J: TRBJ1-1; D: .; V: TRBV20-1; DNA: TGCAGTGCTAGTAAAAGAGCGGCTATGAACACTGAAGCTTTCTTT; CDR3: CSASKRAAMNTEAFF
size: .; J: TRBJ2-1; D: TRBD1; V: TRBV7-3; DNA: TGTGCCAGCAGCTCGGACAGGGGGCCGGGTGAGCAGTTCTTC; CDR3: CASSSDRGPGEQFF
size: .; J: TRBJ2-7; D: TRBD1; V: TRBV7-9; DNA: TGTGCCAGCAGCTCCTTGGGACAGGGAAGCCACGAGCAGTACTTC; CDR3: CASSSLGQGSHEQYF
size: .; J: TRBJ2-7; D: .; V: TRBV15; DNA: TGTGCCACCAGCCCTACTGTCGAGCAGTACTTC; CDR3: CATSPTVEQYF
size: .; J: TRBJ1-1; D: .; V: TRBV19; DNA: TGTGCCAGTAGTATACGGGTGGAAGCTTTCTTT; CDR3: CASSIRVEAFF
size: .; J: TRBJ2-5; D: .; V: TRBV10-1; DNA: TGCGCCAGCAGTGATCCATCAGGGGTCGGGGAGACCCAGTACTTC; CDR3: CASSDPSGVGETQYF
size: .; J: TRBJ2-3; D: TRBD1; V: TRBV7-8; DNA: TGTGCCAGCAGCTCACTCCCCGGGACAGGGGGCTTAGATACGCAGTATTTT; CDR3: CASSSLPGTGGLDTQYF
size: .; J: TRBJ2-4; D: TRBD2; V: TRBV29-1; DNA: TGCAGCGCCCGGACTAGCGCGGGATCGGGGAACATTCAGTACTTC; CDR3: CSARTSAGSGNIQYF
size: .; J: TRBJ1-2; D: TRBD1; V: TRBV7-9; DNA: TGTGCCAGCAGCTTTGAGACAGGGAAAAACTATGGCTACACCTTC; CDR3: CASSFETGKNYGYTF
size: once; J: TRBJ2-2; D: .; V: TRBV11-3; DNA: TGTGCCAGCAGCGGACTGACGAACACCGGGGAGCTGTTTTTT; CDR3: CASSGLTNTGELFF
size: .; J: TRBJ2-7; D: .; V: TRBV2; DNA: TGTGCCAGCAGTGAAGCTCGCCAGGGCCACGAGCAGTACTTC; CDR3: CASSEARQGHEQYF
size: .; J: TRBJ2-2; D: TRBD2; V: TRBV3-1/TRBV3-2; DNA: TGTGCCAGCAGCCAAGGGAGCGGACTAGCCGGGGAGCTGTTTTTT; CDR3: CASSQGSGLAGELFF
size: .; J: TRBJ1-1; D: .; V: TRBV12-3/TRBV12-4; DNA: TGTGCCAGCAGTTTACGGGGGGCTGAAGCTTTCTTT; CDR3: CASSLRGAEAFF
size: .; J: TRBJ1-2; D: .; V: TRBV5-4; DNA: TGTGCCAGCACCTTGGGTCAGGGCGGGGGGATGGTACATGGCTACACCTTC; CDR3: CASTLGQGGGMVHGYTF
size: .; J: TRBJ1-5; D: .; V: TRBV3-1/TRBV3-2; DNA: TGTGCCAGCAGCCTCACAGGCGGGGGAGATCAGCCCCAGCATTTT; CDR3: CASSLTGGGDQPQHF
size: .; J: TRBJ2-3; D: TRBD2; V: TRBV6-5; DNA: TGTGCCAGCAGTTGGACTAGCCGGGATACGCAGTATTTT; CDR3: CASSWTSRDTQYF
size: .; J: TRBJ1-3; D: .; V: TRBV19; DNA: TGTGCCAGTAGTATCCCCGGGATCCGCTCTGGAAACACCATATATTTT; CDR3: CASSIPGIRSGNTIYF
size: once; J: TRBJ2-7; D: .; V: TRBV1; DNA: TGCACCAGCAGTCCCCTGTGGGAGGCGCGCTACGAGCAGTACTTC; CDR3: CTSSPLWEARYEQYF
size: .; J: TRBJ2-7; D: TRBD1; V: TRBV2; DNA: TGTGCCAGCATGAGAGACAGGGGGCTGGGCTACGAGCAGTACTTC; CDR3: CASMRDRGLGYEQYF
size: .; J: TRBJ1-5; D: .; V: TRBV14; DNA: TGTGCCAGCAGCCGATCTCGGGGGGAGCCCCAGCATTTT; CDR3: CASSRSRGEPQHF
size: .; J: TRBJ2-7; D: TRBD1; V: TRBV4-3; DNA: TGCGCCAGCAGCCACCGGACAGGGGGCTACGAGCAGTACTTC; CDR3: CASSHRTGGYEQYF
size: .; J: TRBJ1-2; D: .; V: TRBV6-5; DNA: TGTGCCAGCAGACAGTTCTATGGCTACACCTTC; CDR3: CASRQFYGYTF
size: few; J: TRBJ2-1; D: .; V: TRBV5-1; DNA: TGCGCCAGCAGTAGCGGAAATTCCTACAATGAGCAGTTCTTC; CDR3: CASSSGNSYNEQFF
size: .; J: TRBJ1-1; D: .; V: TRBV3-1/TRBV3-2; DNA: TGTGCCAGCAGCCAAAGCAGGGCGAACACTGAAGCTTTCTTT; CDR3: CASSQSRANTEAFF
size: .; J: TRBJ2-1; D: .; V: TRBV4-1; DNA: TGCGCCAGCAGCCAAGTTGCCGGGACTTCTAGAAATGAGCAGTTCTTC; CDR3: CASSQVAGTSRNEQFF
size: .; J: TRBJ1-2; D: .; V: TRBV18; DNA: TGTGCCAGCTCCACGAGCCGGGAAGGCTACACCTTC; CDR3: CASSTSREGYTF
size: .; J: TRBJ2-5; D: .; V: TRBV6-6; DNA: TGTGCCAGCAGTCCGGCCCAGGGAAAAGTGGAGACCCAGTACTTC; CDR3: CASSPAQGKVETQYF
size: once; J: TRBJ1-1; D: .; V: TRBV6-5; DNA: TGTGCCAGCAGTTCCACCTTCAGGGCGAGTGAAGCTTTCTTT; CDR3: CASSSTFRASEAFF
size: .; J: TRBJ1-1; D: TRBD1; V: TRBV29-1; DNA: TGCAGCGTAAAAGGGGCACAGGGGCGGAACACTGAAGCTTTCTTT; CDR3: CSVKGAQGRNTEAFF
size: .; J: TRBJ2-3; D: .; V: TRBV19; DNA: TGTGCCAGCGGGGTGACGGTGACAGATACGCAGTATTTT; CDR3: CASGVTVTDTQYF
size: once; J: TRBJ1-5; D: TRBD1; V: TRBV25-1; DNA: TGTGCCAGCAGACCGACAGGGGGCAATCAGCCCCAGCATTTT; CDR3: CASRPTGGNQPQHF
size: .; J: TRBJ2-2; D: .; V: TRBV24-1; DNA: TGTGCCACCGAGGAGGGGGAGCTGTTTTTT; CDR3: CATEEGELFF
size: once; J: TRBJ2-3; D: TRBD2; V: TRBV9; DNA: TGTGCCAGCAGCGTAGTTAGCGGGAGTCAAAATACGCAGTATTTT; CDR3: CASSVVSGSQNTQYF
size: once; J: TRBJ2-7; D: TRBD1; V: TRBV4-2; DNA: TGTGCCAGCAGCCCCGGCCGGGACAGGGGGCTGGGCGAGCAGTACTTC; CDR3: CASSPGRDRGLGEQYF
size: .; J: TRBJ2-7; D: TRBD2; V: TRBV11-2; DNA: TGTGCCAGCAGGAGGGCTAGCGGATCCTCCTACGAGCAGTACTTC; CDR3: CASRRASGSSYEQYF